The 15 T cell receptor beta chains below were found in one sample sequenced in a study of blood T cell repertoires in COVID-19. Sequencing used immunoSEQ multiplex PCR; TCRdb keeps in-frame clones, though not all of them. The sample carries 90,000 to 150,000 clones, roughly 83% recorded once. The specimen sequenced was peripheral blood. The receptor set was obtained from a woman at least 80 years old with acute or convalescent COVID-19.

The chain couples TRBV7-2 to TRBJ2-1; TRBD1 matches at 10 bases. V lost 4 bases, J lost 10 bases, and 7 bases stayed unmatched. This CDR3 spans 14 amino acids. Germline V gene sequence: CDR1 SGHTA, CDR2 FQGNSA. The CDR3 nucleotides are TGTGCCAGCAGCTCACGACAGGGGGCGGACGAGCAGTTCTTC. It specifies CASSSRQGADEQFF.

The chain carries TRBV6-5 and TRBJ1-5; 7 positions agree with TRBD1. The V gene's germline CDR1 is MNHEY and CDR2 SVGAGI. Germline trimming cut 5 bases from V and 6 bases from J; bases unmatched to any gene: 7. The CDR3 loop spans 14 amino acids. CDR3 nucleotide sequence: TGTGCCAGCAGTCGACAGGGCACCTTTCAGCCCCAGCATTTT. Amino acids: CASSRQGTFQPQHF.

This rearrangement joins TRBV29-1 to TRBJ2-7, with a tentative D call TRBD1 (5 bases). From germline, CDR1 is SQVTM and CDR2 ANQGSEA. V was cut by 6 bases and J by 2 bases, with 14 bases left in between. There are 13 residues in the CDR3. In DNA, the CDR3 is TGCAGCGTAAGGGGTAAGGGAACCTACGAGCAGTACTTC. Amino acids: CSVRGKGTYEQYF.

The CDR3 spells CASSVDGLANTGELFF. CDR3 bases: TGTGCCAGCAGCGTAGACGGACTAGCGAACACCGGGGAGCTGTTTTTT. This chain links TRBV9 with TRBJ2-2, with 7 nucleotides matching TRBD2. CDR3 length: 16 residues. The germline gives CDR1 SGDLS, CDR2 YYNGEE. The trim removed 0 bases at V and 0 bases at J, leaving 2 bases unmatched.

This clone was found a few times. This rearrangement joins TRBV7-9 to TRBJ2-1; D might be TRBD2 (6 bases). With 4 bases removed from V and 5 bases from J, the gap between germline ends came to 12 bases. The CDR3 spans 14 residues. CDR1 and CDR2 (germline): SEHNR, FQNEAQ (reference sequence). The CDR3 here is CASSSQGGNNEQFF. Written as DNA, the CDR3 is TGTGCCAGCAGCTCTCAGGGAGGCAACAATGAGCAGTTCTTC.

V gene TRBV5-6 combines with J gene TRBJ2-2; 9 bases agree with TRBD1. V was pared by 0 bases and J by 6 bases, with 12 bases of the junction left unmatched. The CDR3 has 18 amino acids. CDR1 and CDR2 from the germline V gene are SGHDT and YYEEEE. The CDR3 region has the DNA TGTGCCAGCAGCTTGGACAGGGGGCGCGGGGTGGTGTCCGGGGAGCTGTTTTTT. This encodes CASSLDRGRGVVSGELFF.

The genes are TRBV9 and TRBJ1-1; possible D gene TRBD1, 5 bases. V lost 0 bases and J 1 base, leaving 10 bases between the germline ends. Per the germline V gene, CDR1 is SGDLS and CDR2 is YYNGEE. The CDR3 loop spans 15 amino acids. CDR3 sequence reads: CASSVDGQANTEAFF. The CDR3 DNA follows: TGTGCCAGCAGCGTAGATGGACAAGCGAACACTGAAGCTTTCTTT.

The CDR3 spells CASTFRQVGDYTF. The CDR3 DNA reads as TGTGCCAGCACCTTTCGACAGGTCGGGGACTACACCTTC. This rearrangement joins TRBV5-6 to TRBJ1-2, with D tentatively TRBD1 (6 bases). The CDR3 is 13 amino acids. Germline assignment: CDR1 SGHDT and CDR2 YYEEEE. Trimming cost V 6 bases and J 10 bases, with 19 bases left between them.

The J gene is TRBJ2-2, the V gene TRBV9; 12 bases match TRBD1. V lost 4 bases to trimming and J lost 1 base; unmatched junction nucleotides: 14. The CDR3 loop spans 20 amino acids. The germline V gene encodes CDR1 SGDLS and CDR2 YYNGEE. The CDR3: CASSFSTGTGGVVNTGELFF. The CDR3 DNA reads TGTGCCAGCAGCTTCTCGACCGGGACAGGGGGCGTCGTGAACACCGGGGAGCTGTTTTTT.

The J gene is TRBJ1-2, the V gene TRBV28; 8 nucleotides line up with TRBD1. The junction had 6 bases not matched to a gene; V was cut back by 2 bases and J by 4 bases. Germline V gene lookup returns CDR1 MDHEN and CDR2 SYDVKM. CDR3 length: 15 amino acids. CDR3 DNA sequence: TGTGCCAGCAGTTTACCAGGGGGCCCCTCCTATGGCTACACCTTC. This sequence encodes CASSLPGGPSYGYTF.

V gene TRBV19 combines with J gene TRBJ1-2; 8 positions agree with TRBD1. This CDR3 region has 18 residues. CDR1 is LNHDA and CDR2 is SQIVND in the germline V gene (reference sequence). Germline trimming cut 7 bases from V and 0 bases from J; bases unmatched to any gene: 16. CDR3 in DNA: TGTGCCAGTACCCCACTCCCCGGGACAGGACGTTCTAACTATGGCTACACCTTC. It encodes CASTPLPGTGRSNYGYTF.

J is TRBJ2-3 and V is TRBV4-2, with 9 bases that match TRBD2. Trimming took 4 bases from V and 0 from J; bases not matched to a gene: 14. CDR3 length: 19 residues. Germline assignment: CDR1 LGHNA and CDR2 YNFKEQ. The CDR3 bases are TGTGCCAGCAGCCTGGGGGCTAGCGGGGACCTAATGAGCACAGATACGCAGTATTTT. This encodes CASSLGASGDLMSTDTQYF.

The chain combines TRBV3-1 (or the pseudogene TRBV3-2) with TRBJ2-2; D remains ambiguous. Trimming pared 2 bases from V and 3 bases from J, leaving 13 bases between. The length of the CDR3 is 16 residues. The germline gives CDR1 LGHDT, CDR2 YNNKEL (reference sequence). CDR3 residues: CASSQIGGTDTGELFF. The DNA for the CDR3 is TGTGCCAGCAGCCAAATCGGCGGTACGGACACCGGGGAGCTGTTTTTT.

This chain uses TRBV7-3 with TRBJ2-5, with 8 bases matching TRBD1. J was trimmed by 5 bases and V by 6 bases; bases with no gene match: 8. CDR3 length: 14 residues. The germline V gene has CDR1 SGHTA and CDR2 FQGTGA. Here the CDR3 reads CASSQQGALETQYF. The CDR3, as DNA: TGTGCCAGCAGTCAGCAGGGGGCTTTGGAGACCCAGTACTTC. The variable domain in full, completed from reference TRBV7-3 and TRBJ2-5, reads GAGVSQTPSNKVTEKGKYVELRCDPISGHTALYWYRQSLGQGPEFLIYFQGTGAADDSGLPNDRFFAVRPEGSVSTLKIQRTERGDSAVYLCASSQQGALETQYFGPGTRLLVL.

The chain carries TRBV7-2 and TRBJ2-7, with 11 bases that match TRBD2. V shed 2 bases, J shed 4 bases, and the junction held 1 base outside the gene matches. Germline assignment: CDR1 SGHTA and CDR2 FQGNSA. This CDR3 spans 14 amino acids. The CDR3 region is CASSLTSGSYEQYF. For the CDR3, the DNA is TGTGCCAGCAGCTTAACTAGCGGGAGTTACGAGCAGTACTTC.